The 5 T cell receptor beta chains presented below share a single source sample, sequenced in a study of OX40 agonist ivuxolimab in advanced cancers. The repertoire was sequenced with immunoSEQ multiplex PCR; TCRdb's copy has only in-frame clones and lacks some. The table has about 95,000 clones, roughly nine tenths seen once. This specimen consisted of CD4+ or CD8+ T cells sorted from blood, obtained in a trial of the OX40 agonist ivuxolimab. The receptors stem from an adult with an advanced solid tumor such as melanoma, head and neck, liver or kidney cancer.

As concerns this clone: Its ends do not fully match the called genes, so a read error is possible. The chain employs TRBV7-7 and TRBJ2-2; D is possibly TRBD1 (6 bases). This CDR3 has 13 amino acids. Germline V lookup: CDR1 SSHAT, CDR2 FNYEAQ (reference sequence). The CDR3: CASSRDTLGELFF. DNA of the CDR3: TGTGCTAGCAGCCGGGACACACTCGGGGAGCTGTTTTTT.

The rearrangement links TRBV7-3 to TRBJ1-2; tentatively, D is TRBD1 (5 bases). V was cut by 1 base and J by 3 bases, with 12 bases left in between. This CDR3 has 15 residues. The germline V gene encodes CDR1 SGHTA and CDR2 FQGTGA. CDR3 loop: CASSLSPGRDYGYTF. CDR3 DNA sequence: TGTGCCAGCAGCTTAAGCCCAGGGAGGGACTATGGCTACACCTTC. The full variable domain, rest sourced from reference TRBV7-3 and TRBJ1-2, is GAGVSQTPSNKVTEKGKYVELRCDPISGHTALYWYRQSLGQGPEFLIYFQGTGAADDSGLPNDRFFAVRPEGSVSTLKIQRTERGDSAVYLCASSLSPGRDYGYTFGSGTRLTVV.

The sample holds one count of this clone. The chain couples TRBV11-1 to TRBJ2-4; a possible D gene is TRBD2 (5 bases). The V gene lost 2 bases and the J gene lost 8 bases, with 16 bases spanning the gap. In germline, CDR1 is SGHAT, CDR2 FQDESV (reference sequence). The CDR3 length is 15 residues. The CDR3 here is CASSLRGAATDIQYF. In DNA, the CDR3 is TGTGCCAGCAGCTTACGGGGTGCAGCTACAGACATTCAGTACTTC.

The chain links TRBV11-3 to TRBJ1-2, with 7 bases aligning to TRBD1. V lost 5 bases and J lost 6; bases outside the gene matches: 6. The V gene's germline CDR1 is SGHNT and CDR2 YENEEA. This CDR3 has 13 amino acids. CDR3: CASSRTGPDGYTF. In DNA, the CDR3 is TGTGCCAGCAGCCGGACAGGTCCCGATGGCTACACCTTC.

V and J are TRBV28 and TRBJ2-7, with D tentatively TRBD1 or TRBD2 (5 bases each). The germline gives CDR1 MDHEN, CDR2 SYDVKM. The CDR3 sequence is 14 residues long. The V end lost 5 bases, the J end lost 3 bases, and 14 bases lay between the germline ends. The CDR3 DNA sequence: TGTGCCAGCAGTCCCGGGGCTTTGGTCTACGAGCAGTACTTC. Protein sequence: CASSPGALVYEQYF.